This T cell receptor beta chain was recorded in a study of CD8+ T cells in alopecia areata. V shed 0 bases and J shed 7 bases, with 12 bases lying between them. The CDR3 spans 13 residues. Germline assignment: CDR1 GTSNPN and CDR2 SVGIG (reference sequence). Sequencing relied on a cDNA template that was reverse transcribed from extracted RNA. Generated by immunoSEQ multiplex PCR, the TCRdb table keeps only in-frame clones and is missing some. This sample has over 250,000 clones, with approximately 60% found just once. Treatment described: oral pan-JAK inhibitor, 5-10 mg twice daily. The researchers isolated CD4+ and CD8+ T cells from PBMCs by sorting.

The TCR was taken from a human donor with alopecia areata. The material sequenced was CD4+ T cells sorted from blood, taken at week 52, from a patient treated with tofacitinib. The genes are TRBV30 and TRBJ1-2, with D possibly matching TRBD1 (5 bases). The CDR3 nucleotides are TGTGCCTGGAGTGTACTCGAAGGGGCTGGCTACACCTTC. As protein: CAWSVLEGAGYTF.